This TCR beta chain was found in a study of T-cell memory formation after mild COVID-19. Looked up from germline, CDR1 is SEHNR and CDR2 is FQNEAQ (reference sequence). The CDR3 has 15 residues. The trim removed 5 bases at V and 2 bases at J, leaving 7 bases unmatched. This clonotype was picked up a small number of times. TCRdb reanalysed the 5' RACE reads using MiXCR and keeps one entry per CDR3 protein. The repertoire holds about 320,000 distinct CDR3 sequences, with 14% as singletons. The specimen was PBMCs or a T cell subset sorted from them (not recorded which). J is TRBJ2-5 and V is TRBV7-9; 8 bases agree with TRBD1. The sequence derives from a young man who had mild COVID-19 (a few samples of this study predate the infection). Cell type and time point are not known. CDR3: CASSPGQDLQETQYF. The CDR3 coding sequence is TGTGCCAGCAGCCCGGGACAGGACCTACAAGAGACCCAGTACTTC.